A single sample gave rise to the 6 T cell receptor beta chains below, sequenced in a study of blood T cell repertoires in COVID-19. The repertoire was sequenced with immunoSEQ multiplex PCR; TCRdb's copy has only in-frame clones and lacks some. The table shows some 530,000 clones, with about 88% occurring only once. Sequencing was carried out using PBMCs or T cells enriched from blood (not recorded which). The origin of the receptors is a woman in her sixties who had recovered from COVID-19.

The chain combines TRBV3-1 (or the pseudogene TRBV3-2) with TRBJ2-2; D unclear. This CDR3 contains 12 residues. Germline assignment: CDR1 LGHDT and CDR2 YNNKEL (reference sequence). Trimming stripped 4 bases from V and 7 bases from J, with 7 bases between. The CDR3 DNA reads TGTGCCAGCAGCCGAGGCCGCGGGGAGCTGTTTTTT. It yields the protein CASSRGRGELFF.

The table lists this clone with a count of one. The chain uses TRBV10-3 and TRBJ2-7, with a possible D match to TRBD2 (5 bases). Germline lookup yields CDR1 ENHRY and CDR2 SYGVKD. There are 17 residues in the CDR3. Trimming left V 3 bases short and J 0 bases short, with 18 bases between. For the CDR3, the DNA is TGTGCCATCAGTGACCCCAGCCTAGCCGAGGGCTCCTACGAGCAGTACTTC. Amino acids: CAISDPSLAEGSYEQYF.

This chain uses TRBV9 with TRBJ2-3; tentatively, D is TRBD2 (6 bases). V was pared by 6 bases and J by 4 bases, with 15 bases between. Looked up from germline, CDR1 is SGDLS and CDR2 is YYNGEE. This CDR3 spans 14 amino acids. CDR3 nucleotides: TGTGCCAGCACGATCGGCGGGGTGGCAGATACGCAGTATTTT. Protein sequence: CASTIGGVADTQYF.

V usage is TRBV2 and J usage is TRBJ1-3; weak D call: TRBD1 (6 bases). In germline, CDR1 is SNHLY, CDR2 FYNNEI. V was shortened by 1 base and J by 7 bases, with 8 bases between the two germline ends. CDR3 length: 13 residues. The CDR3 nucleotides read TGTGCCAGCAGTGAAGACAGGGTTAACACCATATATTTT. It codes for CASSEDRVNTIYF.

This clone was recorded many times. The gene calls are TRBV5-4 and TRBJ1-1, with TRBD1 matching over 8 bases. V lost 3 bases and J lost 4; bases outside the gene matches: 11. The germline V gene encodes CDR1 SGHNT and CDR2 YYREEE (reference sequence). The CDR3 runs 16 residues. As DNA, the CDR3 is TGTGCCAGCAGCTCGACTAAGACAGGGGACGGCACTGAAGCTTTCTTT. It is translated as CASSSTKTGDGTEAFF. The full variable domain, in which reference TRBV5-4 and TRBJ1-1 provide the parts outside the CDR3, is ETGVTQSPTHLIKTRGQQVTLRCSSQSGHNTVSWYQQALGQGPQFIFQYYREEENGRGNFPPRFSGLQFPNYSSELNVNALELDDSALYLCASSSTKTGDGTEAFFGQGTRLTVV.

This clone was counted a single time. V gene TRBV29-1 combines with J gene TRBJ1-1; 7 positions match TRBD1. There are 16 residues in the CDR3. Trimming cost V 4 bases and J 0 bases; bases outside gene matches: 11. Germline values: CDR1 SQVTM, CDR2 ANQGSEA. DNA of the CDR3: TGCAGCGTTGTCGGCGGGACAGCATCTATGAACACTGAAGCTTTCTTT. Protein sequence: CSVVGGTASMNTEAFF.